The sequence of this TCR beta chain was determined in a study of T cell repertoires in cytomegalovirus infection. Turning to the study itself: HLA-B-restricted CMV epitopes that are well studied, plus recently identified HLA-C-restricted ones, were used by the study. Public TCR beta signatures indicated both CMV infection and matching HLA type.

Broader study findings: The response measured ex vivo was dominated by TCR beta clonotypes (HLA-C-restricted and CMV-specific). The cumulative frequency of public TCR beta families identified carriers of CMV plus the relevant HLA.

TCRdb recomputed calls from the reads with MiXCR, one row per CDR3 protein. Of a few hundred thousand distinct CDR3 sequences listed, about 33% were seen once; the top ten hold roughly 17%. The CDR3 length is 17 residues. V trimming: 5 bases; J trimming: 4 bases; junction bases outside the gene matches: 13. A word on this clonotype: Antigen unknown.

This sequence joins TRBV12-3 or TRBV12-4 and TRBJ1-3; 8 bases are shared with TRBD1. This specimen was cultured PBMCs, taken from culture after CMV antigen stimulation. The sequence derives from a human donor in good health (CMV status not recorded). Some clones in this sample may be carry-over from other donors' samples. CDR3 loop: CASSTNRRQGTGNTIYF. CDR3 in DNA: TGTGCCAGCAGTACCAATCGCCGACAGGGGACAGGAAACACCATATATTTT.